This T cell receptor beta chain was captured in a study of T cells in Graves' hyperthyroidism and ophthalmopathy. Whole-study context: Peripheral blood was taken when the disease was first diagnosed, before any treatment began.

It was considered stable Graves' hyperthyroidism when ophthalmopathy did not progress within 18 months. Reasons for excluding patients were uncontrolled infection, other autoimmune disease, pregnancy or lactation. The table lists this clonotype with a few counts. Antigen: not known. Researchers took RNA transcripts and amplified the TCR beta CDR3 regions from them. First-round RT-PCR targeting the TCR CDR3 was performed with the HTBI primer set. From the multiplex PCR reads, TCRdb called clonotypes with MiXCR, one entry per CDR3 protein. The data contain 750,000 to 950,000 distinct CDR3 sequences, around 39% of them singletons. Study-level findings and limits: Most thyroid clonotypes expanded above 0.001 appeared in blood too.

Sequences were obtained from blood. The receptor comes from a man between 18 and 29 years old with Graves' hyperthyroidism.

CDR3 sequence: CASSHVQGDYGYTF. CDR3 nucleotides: TGTGCCAGCAGCCACGTGCAGGGAGACTATGGCTACACCTTC. The rearrangement links TRBV9 to TRBJ1-2, with D perhaps TRBD1 (5 bases). This CDR3 region has 14 residues. The ends were cut back, 4 bases at V and 3 bases at J, with 13 bases in the middle. Germline V gene sequence: CDR1 SGDLS, CDR2 YYNGEE.